The text below deals with one T cell receptor beta chain. The PCR was carried out with 60 Vbeta primers and 13 Jbeta primers. Only in-frame clones appear in the TCRdb table, and some are missing; sequencing was by immunoSEQ multiplex PCR. Its listing shows some 120,000 clones. Deletions cut 4 bases from V and 0 bases from J, with 7 bases between. Germline V lookup: CDR1 SGHRS, CDR2 YFSETQ. The CDR3 totals 13 residues. This record comes from a study of cytomegalovirus exposure and HLA in healthy donors. The rearrangement links TRBV5-1 to TRBJ2-5; no clear D gene. The TCR was taken from a man aged 35 to 55 in good health and CMV-seronegative. The source material was PBMCs. For the CDR3, the DNA is TGCGCCAGCAGCCCCCCGTACCAAGAGACCCAGTACTTC. Encoded protein: CASSPPYQETQYF.